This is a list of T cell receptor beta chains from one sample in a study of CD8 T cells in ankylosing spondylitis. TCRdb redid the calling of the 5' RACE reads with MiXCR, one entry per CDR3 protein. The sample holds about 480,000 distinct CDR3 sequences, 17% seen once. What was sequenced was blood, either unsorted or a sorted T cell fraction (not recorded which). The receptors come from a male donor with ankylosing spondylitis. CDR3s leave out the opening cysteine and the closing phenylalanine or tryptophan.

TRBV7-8 ASSLAVGGQGAPQH
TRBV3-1 ASSQDLRSEV
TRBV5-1 ASSLDGGRYEQY
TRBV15 ATRQTGTNEKLF
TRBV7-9 ASTLRDDIYEQY
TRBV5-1 ASSLGGQGAHNEQF
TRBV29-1 SAVHLGGLAMGNEQF
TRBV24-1 ATSEGTSGSDEQY
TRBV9 ASSAQGAVGNTIY
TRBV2 ASSETGQSYGYT
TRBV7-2 ASSLGGPTNEKLF
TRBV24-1 ATSDLSSGVDTGELF
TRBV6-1 ASSTPEGNYGYT
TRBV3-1 ASSRGAGGFLGELF
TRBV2 ASSTDGYTEAF
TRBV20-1 SARWGALSYEQY
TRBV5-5 ASSSALVNTEAF
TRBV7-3 ASSLQGAINNEQF
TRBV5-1 ASSLTSGNHEQY
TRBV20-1 SAKPLEYEQY
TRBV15 ATSREDRLGYT
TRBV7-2 ASSLVSVRNTEAF
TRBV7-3 ASSSRQGKNTGELF
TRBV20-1 SAPSASGGTDTQY
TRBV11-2 ASSPGRRAPQH
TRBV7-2 ASSSQRLGKNIQY
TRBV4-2 ASSQAGRVEDTQY
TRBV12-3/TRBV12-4 ASSPTSGRYTGELF
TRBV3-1 ASSRGGEYGGYT
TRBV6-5 ASSYGGGAPEQF
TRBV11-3 ASSLVGGPNSPLH
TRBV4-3 ASSHDLLRSTYNEQF
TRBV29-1 SVVNPKGTEAF
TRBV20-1 SALGPSDTQY
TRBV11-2 ASTQGKSYEQY
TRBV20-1 SARERLASSYNEQF
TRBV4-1 ASSQVIAGVYEQY
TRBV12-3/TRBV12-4 ASRSGTSGGYTQY
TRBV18 ASSPQNSEAF
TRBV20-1 SAAQNLGGKQPQH
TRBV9 ASSRAGGYNEQF
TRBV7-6 ASSLLRQDGELF
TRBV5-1 ASSLVGVPNEKLF
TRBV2 ASSEGRGTGGYNQPQH
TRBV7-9 ASSLGGRSETQY
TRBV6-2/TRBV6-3 ASRPGGSYEQY
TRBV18 ASSTLPAGELF
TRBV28 ASSFTTGGIGGYT
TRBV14 ASSHRRQEGTEAF
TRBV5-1 ASSGGTSGIRETQY
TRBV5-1 ASSFAGYDTGELF